The entry below gives a single T cell receptor beta chain sequence along with its context. Its antigen is as yet unknown. Through a sample-barcoded 5' primer and a J-beta primer mix, a second PCR was run for about 6 to 11 cycles. MiXCR was run by TCRdb on the 5' RACE reads, yielding one entry per CDR3 protein. The profile covers 1.5 million or so distinct CDR3 sequences, with 40% to 50% appearing a single time and under 8% taken by the ten largest. The record originates from a study of blood T cells in healthy people across ages. The J segment lost 11 bases and the V segment lost 5 bases, leaving 17 bases of the junction unmatched. Germline CDR1 MNHNY, CDR2 SVGAGI (reference sequence). The CDR3 runs 15 residues. Study observations and caveats: With age, beta diversity per million T cells declined roughly linearly, significantly by 40. Relative to aged donors, long-lived donors carried more naive CD4+ cells and displayed higher diversity. Diversity was estimated from one million T cells, and these estimates were considered underestimates.

The source is a woman aged 18-30 years in good health. The sample taken for sequencing was blood. The gene calls are TRBV6-6 and TRBJ2-5, with TRBD2 identical over 7 bases. CDR3: CASSGTTHSYNEQYF. DNA of the CDR3: TGTGCCAGCAGTGGGACTACACACTCCTACAATGAGCAGTACTTC.